Included here is one TCR beta chain sequence, with context. What it binds is not known. TCRdb's table, derived via immunoSEQ multiplex PCR, lists solely in-frame clones and lacks some. The sample includes around 20,000 clones, about 90% seen only once; the top ten take around 6%. This specimen comes from a study of a mutant IDH1 vaccine in newly diagnosed glioma. On the study more broadly: Administration of eight vaccinations to patients took place in weeks 1, 3, 5, 7, 11, 15, 19, 23. With temozolomide cycles, or 4-6 weeks after radiotherapy alone, vaccination was started.

In germline, CDR1 is KGHSH, CDR2 LQKENI. The ends lost 4 bases at V and 3 bases at J; junction bases unmatched: 4. CDR3 length: 15 residues. As for time point: week 11, during vaccination. In the vaccine, a single dose held 300 ug of the mutant IDH1 20-mer peptide, along with topical imiquimod. Donors' newly diagnosed IDH1-mutant WHO grade 3 or 4 astrocytomas lacked nuclear ATRX. Study-level findings and limits: Induction of immune responses by the vaccine occurred in 93.3% of patients.

This clonotype was obtained from a woman in her forties with glioma. The chain carries TRBV18 and TRBJ1-4; 8 nucleotides align to TRBD1. The sample in question was PBMCs, obtained from a glioma patient whose treatment included an IDH1 peptide vaccine. Here the CDR3 DNA reads TGTGCCAGCTCACGAACGACAGGGGCTAATGAAAAACTGTTTTTT. This translates into CASSRTTGANEKLFF.